These 27 T cell receptor beta chains share one sample of origin, sequenced in a study of blood T cell repertoires in COVID-19 (TCRdb year 2020). The protocol used for the library was the immunoSEQ multiplex PCR assay. TCRdb took over this immuneACCESS table, retaining in-frame rearrangements with V and J assigned. Such tables are incomplete; in checked studies, under half of the missing clones stem from an unresolved V gene, and the remainder is unexplained. Recorded for this sample are some 150,000 clones; approximately 85% of them occurred a single time. The top ten constitute roughly 8% of the sample. Sequencing was done on a sample of peripheral blood. These receptors all come from a woman between 55 and 75 years old with COVID-19, enrolled during active disease.

The chain recombines TRBV9 with TRBJ2-7; tentative D call: TRBD1 (7 bases). CDR1 and CDR2 (germline): SGDLS, YYNGEE. V lost 0 bases to trimming and J lost 3 bases, with 13 bases between them. The CDR3 runs to 15 residues. CDR3 protein: CASSVEGGQLYEQYF. The CDR3 nucleotides read TGTGCCAGCAGCGTAGAGGGGGGACAGCTCTACGAGCAGTACTTC.

This clone was observed a handful of times. V usage is TRBV6-5 and J usage is TRBJ1-2; tentatively, D is TRBD1 (6 bases). This CDR3 has 13 amino acids. V gave up 6 bases and J gave up 0 bases, with 8 bases separating them. The germline CDR1 and CDR2 sequences are MNHEY and SVGAGI. CDR3 region: CASSRGPNYGYTF. The CDR3 nucleotides are TGTGCCAGCAGCAGGGGTCCTAACTATGGCTACACCTTC.

This chain uses TRBV4-2 with TRBJ2-3; 7 bases map to TRBD2. The V and J ends lost 4 bases and 2 bases, in that order; junction bases with no gene match: 9. The CDR3 is made up of 16 amino acids. Germline V gene sequence: CDR1 LGHNA, CDR2 YNFKEQ. The CDR3 here is CASSPEAGDDTDTQYF. CDR3 DNA: TGTGCCAGCAGCCCAGAGGCGGGGGATGACACAGATACGCAGTATTTT.

The rearrangement links TRBV19 to TRBJ1-2, with 9 bases fitting TRBD1. Germline trimming cut 5 bases from V and 0 bases from J; bases unmatched to any gene: 7. The CDR3 sequence is 16 residues long. Germline loops: CDR1 LNHDA, CDR2 SQIVND (reference sequence). CDR3 in amino acids: CASSLTGGPTNYGYTF. The DNA for the CDR3 is TGTGCCAGTAGTTTGACAGGGGGTCCTACTAACTATGGCTACACCTTC.

The rearrangement uses TRBV7-9 and TRBJ2-1; 9 bases agree with TRBD2. CDR1 is SEHNR and CDR2 is FQNEAQ in the germline V gene (reference sequence). The CDR3 spans 18 residues. The V and J ends lost 5 bases and 9 bases, in that order; junction bases with no gene match: 20. CDR3: CASSPLGGTSSVRSEQFF. In DNA form, the CDR3 reads TGTGCCAGCAGCCCACTAGGGGGGACTAGCTCAGTACGTAGTGAGCAGTTCTTC. Complete variable domain (other parts from reference TRBV7-9 and TRBJ2-1): DTGVSQNPRHKITKRGQNVTFRCDPISEHNRLYWYRQTLGQGPEFLTYFQNEAQLEKSRLLSDRFSAERPKGSFSTLEIQRTEQGDSAMYLCASSPLGGTSSVRSEQFFGPGTRLTVL.

CDR3 sequence reads: CASSPVRGTDTDTQYF. In DNA, the CDR3 is TGTGCCAGCTCACCGGTTCGGGGGACTGACACAGATACGCAGTATTTT. V gene TRBV18 combines with J gene TRBJ2-3, with a possible D match to TRBD2 (6 bases). V lost 3 bases and J lost 2, with 15 bases in between. Germline CDR1 is KGHSH and CDR2 is LQKENI. The CDR3 extends over 16 amino acids.

The chain links TRBV6-2 or TRBV6-3 to TRBJ2-1, with D possibly TRBD1 on 6 matching bases. With 6 bases removed from V and 7 bases from J, the gap between germline ends came to 19 bases. CDR1 MNHEY and CDR2 SVGEGT come from the germline V gene. The CDR3 is 15 residues long. CDR3 protein: CASSIGGHATNEQFF. CDR3 sequence (DNA): TGTGCCAGCAGCATAGGGGGACATGCTACGAATGAGCAGTTCTTC.

CDR3 loop: CASSVSGQGYGYTF. The CDR3 coding sequence is TGTGCCAGCAGTGTAAGTGGACAGGGATATGGCTACACCTTC. This chain connects TRBV25-1 to TRBJ1-2, with 8 bases identical to TRBD1. The ends lost 4 bases at V and 5 bases at J; junction bases unmatched: 6. CDR1 and CDR2 (germline): MGHDK, SYGVNS. The CDR3 is 14 residues long.

V and J are TRBV2 and TRBJ1-3, with 7 bases matching TRBD1. Looked up from germline, CDR1 is SNHLY and CDR2 is FYNNEI. The length of the CDR3 is 12 residues. V lost 9 bases, J lost 2 bases, and 1 base stayed unmatched. In nucleotides, the CDR3 is TGTGCCAGTGGGACAGCTGGAAACACCATATATTTT. Translated: CASGTAGNTIYF.

V usage is TRBV7-3 and J usage is TRBJ1-2; the match to TRBD1 covers 7 bases. This CDR3 spans 13 amino acids. Losses at the gene ends were 2 bases for V and 4 bases for J; bases not matched to a gene: 1. Germline CDR1 SGHTA, CDR2 FQGTGA. CDR3 loop: CASSLQGGYGYTF. In nucleotides, the CDR3 is TGTGCCAGCAGCTTACAGGGGGGCTATGGCTACACCTTC.

The chain is built from TRBV27 and TRBJ2-1, with D tentatively TRBD2 (5 bases). This CDR3 region has 14 residues. The germline V gene encodes CDR1 MNHEY and CDR2 SMNVEV (reference sequence). Deletions cut 2 bases from V and 6 bases from J, with 11 bases between. The CDR3 here is CASSLTDSRNEQFF. CDR3 sequence (DNA): TGTGCCAGCAGTTTAACGGACTCCCGCAATGAGCAGTTCTTC.

The V gene is TRBV15, the J gene TRBJ1-2, with D hard to call. The germline V and J ends were trimmed by 1 base and 5 bases, with 11 bases remaining between them. The germline V gene encodes CDR1 LNHNV and CDR2 YYDKDF (reference sequence). The CDR3 is 14 amino acids. The chain's CDR3 is CATSRGVTEYGYTF. In DNA form, the CDR3 reads TGTGCCACCAGCAGAGGGGTTACAGAGTATGGCTACACCTTC.

The V call is TRBV9, the J call TRBJ2-5, with unresolved D. The germline V gene encodes CDR1 SGDLS and CDR2 YYNGEE. The CDR3 spans 13 residues. The germline V and J ends were trimmed by 6 bases and 5 bases, with 14 bases remaining between them. CDR3 sequence: CASNVYAGETQYF. Written as DNA, the CDR3 is TGTGCCAGCAATGTCTATGCAGGTGAGACCCAGTACTTC.

This sequence joins TRBV5-5 and TRBJ1-4; D ambiguous. This CDR3 comprises 13 residues. V dropped 0 bases and J dropped 6 bases, with 6 bases sitting between them. The V gene's germline CDR1 is SGHKS and CDR2 YYEKEE (reference sequence). In DNA, the CDR3 is TGTGCCAGCAGCTTGGTTATAGATGAAAAACTGTTTTTT. Its protein product is CASSLVIDEKLFF.

The chain recombines TRBV18 with TRBJ2-7, with 10 bases identical to TRBD1. Germline loops: CDR1 KGHSH, CDR2 LQKENI. The CDR3 totals 14 residues. Trimming took 5 bases from V and 4 from J; bases not matched to a gene: 5. CDR3 region: CASSITGQGYEQYF. CDR3 nucleotide sequence: TGTGCCAGCTCAATCACGGGACAGGGGTACGAGCAGTACTTC.

The rearrangement uses TRBV19 and TRBJ1-3, with D uncertain. V lost 7 bases, J lost 4 bases, and 11 bases lay in between. CDR3 size: 13 residues. The germline gives CDR1 LNHDA, CDR2 SQIVND (reference sequence). DNA for the CDR3: TGTGCCAGTACCACGAGCGCCGGAAACACCATATATTTT. It specifies CASTTSAGNTIYF.

The V call is TRBV5-1, the J call TRBJ2-2; D unresolved. Germline assignment: CDR1 SGHRS and CDR2 YFSETQ. The CDR3 runs 14 residues. The ends were cut back, 2 bases at V and 3 bases at J, with 8 bases in the middle. The CDR3 DNA reads as TGCGCCAGCAGCTTCGGGTTCGACACCGGGGAGCTGTTTTTT. As protein: CASSFGFDTGELFF.

This clone was observed a few times. V usage is TRBV29-1 and J usage is TRBJ1-3; D is ambiguous. V was trimmed by 2 bases and J by 2 bases, leaving 10 bases between them. This CDR3 is built from 14 residues. CDR1 is SQVTM and CDR2 is ANQGSEA in the germline V gene. The CDR3 bases are TGCAGCGTTGAACTCCTAAGCCCTGGAAACACCATATATTTT. It yields the protein CSVELLSPGNTIYF.

This sequence joins TRBV27 and TRBJ1-2; D is ambiguous. CDR3 length: 17 residues. V gave up 7 bases and J gave up 3 bases, with 24 bases separating them. The germline V gene encodes CDR1 MNHEY and CDR2 SMNVEV (reference sequence). CDR3 sequence: CASTSRGKELWDYGYTF. CDR3 DNA sequence: TGTGCCAGCACCTCACGGGGAAAAGAGCTATGGGACTATGGCTACACCTTC.

J is TRBJ2-1 and V is TRBV19; TRBD2 matches 9 bases. Per the germline V gene, CDR1 is LNHDA and CDR2 is SQIVND (reference sequence). Trimming removed 3 bases from V and 2 bases from J; junction bases left unmatched: 5. The CDR3 runs 16 residues. CDR3 DNA: TGTGCCAGTAGTATCCTGACTAGCGGAACCTACAATGAGCAGTTCTTC. Protein: CASSILTSGTYNEQFF.

The gene calls are TRBV7-9 and TRBJ1-1, with TRBD1 matching 8 bases. The germline V gene encodes CDR1 SEHNR and CDR2 FQNEAQ (reference sequence). This CDR3 has 15 residues. The J segment lost 2 bases and the V segment lost 6 bases, leaving 8 bases of the junction unmatched. The DNA for the CDR3 is TGTGCCAGCAGACCGAAGGACAGGGTAAACACTGAAGCTTTCTTT. Protein: CASRPKDRVNTEAFF.

The chain has TRBV7-2 and TRBJ2-1; 7 bases map to TRBD1. V lost 1 base to trimming and J lost 10 bases; unmatched junction nucleotides: 4. The CDR3 length is 13 residues. Germline assignment: CDR1 SGHTA and CDR2 FQGNSA. The CDR3 loop reads CASSLEGAREQFF. For the CDR3, the DNA is TGTGCCAGCAGCTTAGAGGGGGCTCGGGAGCAGTTCTTC.

The genes are TRBV19 and TRBJ1-1; tentative D call: TRBD1 (5 bases). The CDR3 sequence is 14 residues long. The germline V and J ends were trimmed by 3 bases and 2 bases, with 10 bases remaining between them. The V gene's germline CDR1 is LNHDA and CDR2 SQIVND (reference sequence). The CDR3, as DNA: TGTGCCAGTAGTATCGGGGGTAGTAACACTGAAGCTTTCTTT. Protein: CASSIGGSNTEAFF.

This chain uses TRBV6-4 with TRBJ2-2; D is ambiguous. This CDR3 region has 14 residues. V was shortened by 3 bases and J by 1 base, with 6 bases between the two germline ends. Germline V gives CDR1 MRHNA, CDR2 SNTAGT. In DNA form, the CDR3 reads TGTGCCAGCAGTGATCCGGGGAACACCGGGGAGCTGTTTTTT. Its translation is CASSDPGNTGELFF.

This clone was detected a few times. The J gene is TRBJ2-5, the V gene TRBV30; 11 bases are shared with TRBD2. V shed 7 bases and J 5 bases; nucleotides not matched to a gene: 9. CDR3 length equals 14 residues. Germline V CDR1 and CDR2: GTSNPN, SVGIG (reference sequence). The CDR3 spells CASTRLAGRETQYF. For the CDR3, the DNA is TGTGCCTCCACCAGACTAGCGGGGAGGGAGACCCAGTACTTC.

V gene TRBV9 combines with J gene TRBJ1-2; maybe TRBD1 (5 bases). The CDR3 loop spans 14 amino acids. Germline CDR1 reads SGDLS; CDR2 reads YYNGEE. Trimming cost V 4 bases and J 5 bases, with 15 bases left between them. The CDR3 region has the DNA TGTGCCAGCAGCCCCCGGGGGGAGAGGTATGGCTACACCTTC. Amino acid sequence: CASSPRGERYGYTF.

This chain joins TRBV3-1 (or the pseudogene TRBV3-2) and TRBJ2-2; D unresolved. Germline V gene data show CDR1 as LGHDT and CDR2 as YNNKEL (reference sequence). Deletions cut 1 base from V and 4 bases from J, with 16 bases between. The CDR3 has 17 amino acids. CDR3 DNA sequence: TGTGCCAGCAGCCAAGGTGTCACCTCGACTCTCACCGGGGAGCTGTTTTTT. Its translation is CASSQGVTSTLTGELFF.